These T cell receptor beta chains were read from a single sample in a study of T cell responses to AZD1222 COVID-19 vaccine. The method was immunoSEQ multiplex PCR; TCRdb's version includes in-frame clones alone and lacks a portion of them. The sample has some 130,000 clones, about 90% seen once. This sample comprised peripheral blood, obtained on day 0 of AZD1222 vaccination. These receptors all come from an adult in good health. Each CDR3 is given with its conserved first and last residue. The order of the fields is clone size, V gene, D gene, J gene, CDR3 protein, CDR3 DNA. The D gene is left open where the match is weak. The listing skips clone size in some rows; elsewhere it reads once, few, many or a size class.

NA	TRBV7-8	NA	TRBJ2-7	CASSPGPDGVRRQYF	TGTGCCAGCAGCCCGGGCCCGGACGGAGTACGGCGCCAGTACTTC
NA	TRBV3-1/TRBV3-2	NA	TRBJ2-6	CASSQGNGGANVLTF	TGTGCCAGCAGCCAGGGGAACGGGGGGGCCAACGTCCTGACTTTC
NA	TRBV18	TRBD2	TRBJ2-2	CASSSGLAGAAGELFF	TGTGCCAGCTCATCCGGACTAGCGGGAGCGGCCGGGGAGCTGTTTTTT
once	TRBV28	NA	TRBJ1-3	CASSYPGTGNTIYF	TGTGCCAGCAGTTATCCAGGGACTGGAAACACCATATATTTT
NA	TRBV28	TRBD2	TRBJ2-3	CASSGTSGSWSADTQYF	TGTGCCAGCAGTGGGACTAGCGGGAGCTGGTCGGCAGATACGCAGTATTTT
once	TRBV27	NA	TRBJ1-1	CASSPDPHRNTEAFF	TGTGCCAGCAGTCCCGACCCCCACAGGAACACTGAAGCTTTCTTT
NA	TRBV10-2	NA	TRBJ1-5	CASRGSWGNQPQHF	TGCGCCAGCAGGGGGAGTTGGGGCAATCAGCCCCAGCATTTT
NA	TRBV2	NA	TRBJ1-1	CASSTPVNTEAFF	TGTGCCAGCAGCACCCCAGTAAACACTGAAGCTTTCTTT
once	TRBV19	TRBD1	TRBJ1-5	CASSTQPDRVILRRNQPQHF	TGTGCCAGTAGTACCCAACCCGACAGGGTGATTTTGCGACGCAATCAGCCCCAGCATTTT
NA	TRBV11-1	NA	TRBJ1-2	CASSSGRAYGYTF	TGTGCCAGCAGTTCGGGGAGGGCCTATGGCTACACCTTC
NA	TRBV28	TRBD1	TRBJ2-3	CASRRQGASTDTQYF	TGTGCCAGCAGACGACAGGGGGCTAGCACAGATACGCAGTATTTT
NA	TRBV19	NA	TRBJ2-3	CASSLPTYTDTQYF	TGTGCCAGTAGTCTCCCGACTTATACGGATACGCAGTATTTT
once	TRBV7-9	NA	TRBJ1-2	CASSRDGYYTF	TGTGCCAGCAGCCGGGACGGATACTACACCTTC
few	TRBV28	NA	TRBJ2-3	CASSSRGAGDTQYF	TGTGCCAGCAGCAGTCGGGGGGCAGGAGATACGCAGTATTTT
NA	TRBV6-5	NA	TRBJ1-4	CASSYDYYRLSEKLFF	TGTGCCAGCAGTTACGATTATTATAGGCTGAGCGAAAAACTGTTTTTT
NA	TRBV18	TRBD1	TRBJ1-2	CASSPPGQTILLYGYTF	TGTGCCAGCTCACCACCGGGACAGACAATCCTCCTCTATGGCTACACCTTC
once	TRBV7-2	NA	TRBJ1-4	CASSLDWHARGKLFF	TGTGCCAGCAGCTTAGATTGGCACGCCAGGGGAAAACTGTTTTTT
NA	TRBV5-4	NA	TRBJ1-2	CASSSGQSYGYTF	TGTGCCAGCAGCTCAGGACAGAGCTATGGCTACACCTTC
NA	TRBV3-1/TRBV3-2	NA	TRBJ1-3	CASSQQDTIYF	TGTGCCAGCAGCCAACAAGACACCATATATTTT
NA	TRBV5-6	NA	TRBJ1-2	CASSLRGGYTF	TGTGCCAGCAGCCTCCGGGGGGGCTACACCTTC
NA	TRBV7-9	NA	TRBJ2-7	CASSPQYSYEQYF	TGTGCCAGCAGCCCGCAATATTCCTACGAGCAGTACTTC
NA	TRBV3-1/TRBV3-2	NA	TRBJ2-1	CASSHHRNEQFF	TGTGCCAGCAGCCATCATCGGAATGAGCAGTTCTTC
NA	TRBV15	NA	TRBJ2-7	CATSRDIIAYEQYF	TGTGCCACCAGCAGAGATATCATCGCCTACGAGCAGTACTTC